Sequencing of this T cell receptor beta chain was carried out in a study of shared clonotypes between healthy human individuals. The study, taken as a whole, reports: Incomplete sequencing of sorted subsets was indicated by rarefaction despite large depth.

J lost 5 bases, V lost 6 bases, and 7 bases had no gene match. CDR1 is SGHRS and CDR2 is YFSETQ in the germline V gene. The CDR3 loop spans 13 amino acids. Comment on this clone: Its antigen remains unknown.

Sorted-subset replicate PCRs used roughly 210 ng of genomic DNA. This amount corresponded to about 30,000 T cell genomes. The table came from immunoSEQ multiplex PCR; TCRdb's copy has only in-frame clones and leaves some out. This table holds over a million clones, approximately 78% found once. The chain uses TRBV5-1 and TRBJ2-5; TRBD1 matches 7 bases. The source is a man between 18 and 29 years old in good health. Some clones in this sample may be carry-over from other donors' samples. Sequencing input: memory CD4+ T cells from PBMCs. Subset reported: CD45RA-negative fraction. The CDR3 region has the DNA TGCGCCAGCACCACAGGGGATGCGGAGACCCAGTACTTC. As protein: CASTTGDAETQYF. Supplemented by reference TRBV5-1 and TRBJ2-5, the full variable domain reads KAGVTQTPRYLIKTRGQQVTLSCSPISGHRSVSWYQQTPGQGLQFLFEYFSETQRNKGNFPGRFSGRQFSNSRSEMNVSTLELGDSALYLCASTTGDAETQYFGPGTRLLVL.